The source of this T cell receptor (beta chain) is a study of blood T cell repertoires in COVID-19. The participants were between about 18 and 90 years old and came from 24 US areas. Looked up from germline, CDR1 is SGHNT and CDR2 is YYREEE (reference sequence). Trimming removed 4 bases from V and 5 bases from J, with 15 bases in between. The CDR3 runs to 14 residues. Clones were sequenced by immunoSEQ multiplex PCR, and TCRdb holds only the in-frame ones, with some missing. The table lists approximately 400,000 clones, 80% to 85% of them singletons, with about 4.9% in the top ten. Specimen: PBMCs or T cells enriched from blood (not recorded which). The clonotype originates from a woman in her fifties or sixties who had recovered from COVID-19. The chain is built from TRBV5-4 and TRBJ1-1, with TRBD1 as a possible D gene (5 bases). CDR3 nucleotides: TGTGCCAGCAGCCCGGGTAAAAGACAGACTGAAGCTTTCTTT. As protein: CASSPGKRQTEAFF.